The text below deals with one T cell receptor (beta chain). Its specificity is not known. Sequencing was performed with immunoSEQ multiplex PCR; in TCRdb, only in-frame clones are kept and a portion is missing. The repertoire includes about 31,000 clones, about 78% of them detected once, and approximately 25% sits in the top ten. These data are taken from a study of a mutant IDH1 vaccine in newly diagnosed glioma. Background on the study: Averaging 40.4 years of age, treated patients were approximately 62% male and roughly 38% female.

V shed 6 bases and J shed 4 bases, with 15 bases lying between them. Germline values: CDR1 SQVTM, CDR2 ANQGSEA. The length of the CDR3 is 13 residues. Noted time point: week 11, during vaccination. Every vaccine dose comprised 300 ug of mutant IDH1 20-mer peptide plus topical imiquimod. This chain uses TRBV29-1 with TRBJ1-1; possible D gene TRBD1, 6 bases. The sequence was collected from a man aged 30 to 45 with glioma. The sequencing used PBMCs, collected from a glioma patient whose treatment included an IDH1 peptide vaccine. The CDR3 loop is CSVPGQGFTEAFF. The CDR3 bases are TGCAGCGTCCCGGGGCAGGGGTTCACTGAAGCTTTCTTT.